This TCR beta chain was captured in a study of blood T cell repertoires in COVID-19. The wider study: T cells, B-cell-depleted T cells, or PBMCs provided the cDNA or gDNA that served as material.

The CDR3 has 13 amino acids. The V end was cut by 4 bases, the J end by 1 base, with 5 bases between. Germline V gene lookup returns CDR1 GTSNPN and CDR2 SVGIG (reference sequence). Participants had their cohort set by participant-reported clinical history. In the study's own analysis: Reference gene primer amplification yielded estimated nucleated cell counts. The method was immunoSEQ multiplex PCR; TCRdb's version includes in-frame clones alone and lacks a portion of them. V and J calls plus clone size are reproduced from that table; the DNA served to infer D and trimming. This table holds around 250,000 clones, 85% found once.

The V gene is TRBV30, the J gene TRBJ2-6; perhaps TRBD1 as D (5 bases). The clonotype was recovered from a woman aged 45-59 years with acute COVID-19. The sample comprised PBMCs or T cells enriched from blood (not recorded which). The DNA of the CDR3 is TGTGCCTGGACAGGGTCTGGGGCCAACGTCCTGACTTTC. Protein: CAWTGSGANVLTF.